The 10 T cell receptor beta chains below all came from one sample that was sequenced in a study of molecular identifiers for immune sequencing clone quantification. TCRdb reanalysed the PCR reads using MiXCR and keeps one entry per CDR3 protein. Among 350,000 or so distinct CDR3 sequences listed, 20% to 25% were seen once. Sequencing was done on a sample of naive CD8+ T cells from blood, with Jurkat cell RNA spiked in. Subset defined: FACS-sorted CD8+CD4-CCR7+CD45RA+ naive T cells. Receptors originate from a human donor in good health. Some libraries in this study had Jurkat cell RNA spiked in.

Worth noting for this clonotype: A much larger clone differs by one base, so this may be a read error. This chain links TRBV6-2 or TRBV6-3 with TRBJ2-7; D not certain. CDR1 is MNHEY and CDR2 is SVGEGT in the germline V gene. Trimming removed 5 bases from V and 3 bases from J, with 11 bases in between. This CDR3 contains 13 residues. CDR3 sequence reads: CASSRGWDYEQYF. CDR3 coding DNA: TGTGCCAGCAGTCGTGGTTGGGACTACGAGCAGTACTTC.

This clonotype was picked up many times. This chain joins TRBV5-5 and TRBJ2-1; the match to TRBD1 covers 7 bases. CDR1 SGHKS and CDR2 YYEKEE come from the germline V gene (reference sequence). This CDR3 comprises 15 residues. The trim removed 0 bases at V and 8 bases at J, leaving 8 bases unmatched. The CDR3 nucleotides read TGTGCCAGCAGCTTGGAACAGGGGTCTGTGGATGAGCAGTTCTTC. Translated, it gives CASSLEQGSVDEQFF.

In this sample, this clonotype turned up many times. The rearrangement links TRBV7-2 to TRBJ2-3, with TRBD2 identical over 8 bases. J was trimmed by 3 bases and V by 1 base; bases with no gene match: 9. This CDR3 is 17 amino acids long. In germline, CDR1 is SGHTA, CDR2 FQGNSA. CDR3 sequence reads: CASSLDWVAGPTDTQYF. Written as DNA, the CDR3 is TGTGCCAGCAGCTTAGATTGGGTAGCGGGGCCGACAGATACGCAGTATTTT.

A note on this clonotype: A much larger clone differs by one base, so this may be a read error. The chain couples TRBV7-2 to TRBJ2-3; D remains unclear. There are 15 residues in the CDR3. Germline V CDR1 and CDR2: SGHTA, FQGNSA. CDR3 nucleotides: TGTGCCATCAGCTACCTACCCAAAAGCACAGATACGCAGTATTTT. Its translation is CAISYLPKSTDTQYF.

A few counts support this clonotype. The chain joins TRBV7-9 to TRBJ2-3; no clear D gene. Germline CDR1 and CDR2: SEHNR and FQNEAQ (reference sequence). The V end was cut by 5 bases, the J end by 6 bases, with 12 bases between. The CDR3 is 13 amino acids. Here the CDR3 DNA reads TGTGCCAGCAGCCTAGAACCGAGGGATACGCAGTATTTT. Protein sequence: CASSLEPRDTQYF.

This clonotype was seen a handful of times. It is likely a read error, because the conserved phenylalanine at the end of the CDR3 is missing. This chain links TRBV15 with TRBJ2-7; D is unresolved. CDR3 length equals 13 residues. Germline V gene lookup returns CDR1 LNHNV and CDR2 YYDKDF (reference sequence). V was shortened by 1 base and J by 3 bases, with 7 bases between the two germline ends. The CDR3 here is CATSRVLDYEQYL. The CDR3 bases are TGTGCCACCAGCAGAGTTCTGGACTACGAGCAGTACCTC.

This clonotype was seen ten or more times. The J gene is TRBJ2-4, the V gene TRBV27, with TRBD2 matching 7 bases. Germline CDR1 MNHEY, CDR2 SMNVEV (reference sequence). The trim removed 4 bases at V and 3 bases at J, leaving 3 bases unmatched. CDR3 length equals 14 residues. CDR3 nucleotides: TGTGCCAGCAGTTCGGCGGGGGTCAAAAACATTCAGTACTTC. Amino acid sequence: CASSSAGVKNIQYF.

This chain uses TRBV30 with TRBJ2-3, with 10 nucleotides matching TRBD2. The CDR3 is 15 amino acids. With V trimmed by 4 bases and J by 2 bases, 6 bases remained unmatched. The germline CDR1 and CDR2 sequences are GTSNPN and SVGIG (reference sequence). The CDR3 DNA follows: TGTGCCTGGATTCGACTAGCGGGTTTCACAGATACGCAGTATTTT. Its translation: CAWIRLAGFTDTQYF.

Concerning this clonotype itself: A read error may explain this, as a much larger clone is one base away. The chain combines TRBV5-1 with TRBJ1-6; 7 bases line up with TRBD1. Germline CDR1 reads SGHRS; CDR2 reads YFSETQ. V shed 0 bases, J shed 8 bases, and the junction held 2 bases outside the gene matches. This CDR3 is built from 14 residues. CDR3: CASSLGDRHSPLHF. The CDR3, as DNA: TGCGCCAGCAGCTTGGGGGACAGACATTCACCCCTCCACTTT.

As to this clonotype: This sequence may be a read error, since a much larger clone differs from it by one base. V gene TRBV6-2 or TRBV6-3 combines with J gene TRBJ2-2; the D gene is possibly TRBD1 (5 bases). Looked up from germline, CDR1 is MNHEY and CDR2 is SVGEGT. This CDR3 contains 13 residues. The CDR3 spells CASSQTGTEELFF. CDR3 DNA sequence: TGTGCCAGCAGTCAAACAGGCACCGAGGAGCTGTTTTTT.